These 5 T cell receptor beta chains share one sample of origin, sequenced in a study of shared clonotypes between healthy human individuals. The table came from immunoSEQ multiplex PCR; TCRdb's copy has only in-frame clones and leaves some out. The sample has more than 1,200,000 clones, 98% to 99% seen once. Material: naive CD4+ T cells sorted from blood. Subset specified: CD45RA+ positively selected. Every receptor here comes from a man aged 25 to 45 in good health.

This clone appeared once. The chain uses TRBV11-2 and TRBJ2-1; perhaps TRBD2 as D (6 bases). This CDR3 has 14 amino acids. Trimming removed 3 bases from V and 5 bases from J, with 11 bases in between. The V gene's germline CDR1 is SGHAT and CDR2 FQNNGV. As DNA, the CDR3 is TGTGCCAGCAGCTTTAGGACTAACCACAATGAGCAGTTCTTC. It is translated as CASSFRTNHNEQFF.

The chain carries TRBV4-1 and TRBJ2-5; TRBD1 agrees at 10 bases. The CDR3 consists of 18 residues. Germline CDR1 is MGHRA and CDR2 is YSYEKL. After removal of 1 base from V and 5 bases from J, the junction contained 13 bases not matched to a gene. The CDR3 DNA is TGCGCCAGCAGCCAAGTCGGCCGGGGACAGGGGTTTCGGGAGACCCAGTACTTC. The encoded protein is CASSQVGRGQGFRETQYF.

V gene TRBV4-1 combines with J gene TRBJ2-1; 11 nucleotides align to TRBD2. V shed 1 base and J 2 bases; nucleotides not matched to a gene: 4. CDR3 length equals 17 residues. Germline CDR1 and CDR2: MGHRA and YSYEKL. CDR3 protein: CASSQVSGRAPYNEQFF. In DNA, the CDR3 is TGCGCCAGCAGCCAAGTTAGCGGGAGGGCCCCCTACAATGAGCAGTTCTTC.

This chain connects TRBV9 to TRBJ2-1, with 10 bases matching TRBD1. Germline loops: CDR1 SGDLS, CDR2 YYNGEE. The V segment lost 4 bases and the J segment 6 bases; nucleotides outside the gene matches: 13. This CDR3 is built from 17 residues. This chain's CDR3 is CASSPGPTGGGLNEQFF. In DNA, the CDR3 is TGTGCCAGCAGCCCAGGACCGACAGGGGGCGGCCTCAATGAGCAGTTCTTC.

This clone was seen once. J is TRBJ2-7 and V is TRBV9, with 11 bases identical to TRBD2. CDR1 SGDLS and CDR2 YYNGEE come from the germline V gene. The CDR3 sequence is 16 residues long. V dropped 3 bases and J dropped 2; count of bases not matched to a gene: 7. CDR3: CASSGGLADLTYEQYF. CDR3 sequence (DNA): TGTGCCAGCAGCGGGGGACTAGCGGACCTCACCTACGAGCAGTACTTC.